Each of the 21 T cell receptor beta chains below was sequenced from the same sample in a study of blood T cells in healthy people across ages. Next came a second PCR, run for 7 to 11 cycles, which used a sample-barcoded 5' primer along with a J-beta primer mix. In TCRdb, the 5' RACE reads were re-called with MiXCR into one record per CDR3 protein. This table holds hundreds of thousands of distinct CDR3 sequences, 49% found once. Sequencing was performed on blood. Receptors were obtained from a woman aged 55-70 years in good health.

This clonotype was observed a few times. The genes are TRBV25-1 and TRBJ2-5, with TRBD1 matching 7 bases. The CDR3 length is 13 residues. Trimming at V came to 5 bases and at J to 5 bases, leaving 5 bases not matched to a gene. Germline V gene sequence: CDR1 MGHDK, CDR2 SYGVNS. CDR3: CASSPTGVETQYF. In DNA form, the CDR3 reads TGTGCCAGCAGTCCCACAGGGGTGGAGACCCAGTACTTC.

This clonotype was counted at least ten times. The rearrangement uses TRBV29-1 and TRBJ2-5; D unclear. Germline CDR1 is SQVTM and CDR2 is ANQGSEA. The germline V and J ends were trimmed by 4 bases and 4 bases, with 22 bases remaining between them. The length of the CDR3 is 16 residues. CDR3 DNA: TGCAGCGTTGCCGGGCAGGATAGCCGCTCCGGAGAGACCCAGTACTTC. Protein: CSVAGQDSRSGETQYF.

The chain recombines TRBV2 with TRBJ1-1, with a tentative D call TRBD1 (5 bases). CDR3 length: 14 amino acids. Deletions cut 4 bases from V and 2 bases from J, with 11 bases between. Germline lookup yields CDR1 SNHLY and CDR2 FYNNEI. CDR3 protein: CASSVVTVNTEAFF. The CDR3, as DNA: TGTGCCAGCAGTGTCGTGACAGTTAACACTGAAGCTTTCTTT.

This clonotype occurred a few times. The V gene is TRBV5-1, the J gene TRBJ2-5; D is unresolved. CDR3 length: 15 residues. Germline CDR1 reads SGHRS; CDR2 reads YFSETQ. V lost 0 bases and J 5 bases, leaving 14 bases between the germline ends. The CDR3 DNA reads TGCGCCAGCAGCTTGGGCCTCCGCAAAGAGGAGACCCAGTACTTC. Protein sequence: CASSLGLRKEETQYF.

The sample holds one count of this clonotype. This chain uses TRBV20-1 with TRBJ2-1, with 8 bases fitting TRBD2. Germline V gene lookup returns CDR1 DFQATT and CDR2 SNEGSKA (reference sequence). The J segment lost 4 bases and the V segment lost 6 bases, leaving 8 bases of the junction unmatched. The CDR3 contains 14 residues. The CDR3 region is CSARAGEGYNEQFF. The CDR3 nucleotides are TGCAGTGCCCGAGCGGGAGAGGGATACAATGAGCAGTTCTTC.

CDR3 sequence: CASSPRFGTGETQYF. CDR3 coding DNA: TGTGCCAGCAGCCCACGGTTCGGGACGGGAGAGACCCAGTACTTC. The chain joins TRBV3-1 to TRBJ2-5; D possibly matches TRBD1 or TRBD2 (5 bases each). The germline CDR1 and CDR2 sequences are LGHDT and YNNKEL (reference sequence). V lost 4 bases and J lost 4, with 16 bases in between. The length of the CDR3 is 15 residues.

In its sample, this clonotype was seen a few times. The CDR3 region has the DNA TGTGCCAGCAGTGAACAGCTGTATAGCAATCAGCCCCAGCATTTT. It is translated as CASSEQLYSNQPQHF. This chain links TRBV28 with TRBJ1-5; D uncertain. V lost 5 bases and J lost 0, with 11 bases in between. CDR1 and CDR2 (germline): MDHEN, SYDVKM. The CDR3 loop spans 15 amino acids.

This sequence joins TRBV2 and TRBJ2-4, with a possible D match to TRBD1 (6 bases). The closer fit of TRBJ2-7 to the DNA end suggests the J call may be wrong. Germline values: CDR1 SNHLY, CDR2 FYNNEI. The CDR3 totals 13 residues. CDR3 region: CASVQDSQYEQYF. The CDR3 DNA sequence: TGTGCCAGCGTTCAGGACAGCCAATACGAGCAGTACTTC.

The rearrangement joins TRBV2 to TRBJ1-1; 7 positions match TRBD1. CDR1 SNHLY and CDR2 FYNNEI come from the germline V gene. The CDR3 is made up of 15 amino acids. Trimming took 6 bases from V and 0 from J; bases not matched to a gene: 7. CDR3 sequence (DNA): TGTGCCAGCAGCGGACAGGCGGTAATGAACACTGAAGCTTTCTTT. Translated: CASSGQAVMNTEAFF.

The chain employs TRBV14 and TRBJ2-5; D is perhaps TRBD2 (6 bases). The CDR3 is 12 amino acids. V was cut by 3 bases and J by 11 bases, with 13 bases left in between. Looked up from germline, CDR1 is SGHDN and CDR2 is FVKESK. Here the CDR3 DNA reads TGTGCCAGCAGCCACAGCGGGTACCATCAGTACTTC. This sequence encodes CASSHSGYHQYF.

This clonotype was observed a few times. The chain recombines TRBV7-2 with TRBJ2-1, with unresolved D. Germline V gives CDR1 SGHTA, CDR2 FQGNSA. V was shortened by 5 bases and J by 6 bases, with 11 bases between the two germline ends. The CDR3 spans 13 residues. The CDR3 DNA is TGTGCCAGCAGCGCCGACAATTTCAATGAGCAGTTCTTC. Translated, it gives CASSADNFNEQFF.

The chain joins TRBV7-2 to TRBJ2-3; possibly TRBD2 for D (6 bases). CDR1 and CDR2 (germline): SGHTA, FQGNSA. The germline V and J ends were trimmed by 3 bases and 3 bases, with 13 bases remaining between them. The CDR3 has 15 amino acids. Here the CDR3 reads CASSLIGSGTDTQYF. The DNA of the CDR3 is TGTGCCAGCAGCTTGATCGGGAGCGGGACAGATACGCAGTATTTT.

CDR3: CASKRGGGHYSHEQYF. The CDR3 DNA sequence: TGTGCCAGCAAAAGAGGGGGAGGCCATTACTCACACGAGCAGTACTTC. V usage is TRBV2 and J usage is TRBJ2-7; possibly TRBD1 or TRBD2 for D (6 bases each). The CDR3 runs 16 residues. The V gene's germline CDR1 is SNHLY and CDR2 FYNNEI. V was trimmed by 7 bases and J by 5 bases, leaving 24 bases between them.

The rearrangement uses TRBV4-3 and TRBJ1-2; D is perhaps TRBD1 (5 bases). Germline loops: CDR1 LGHNA, CDR2 YSLEER. The germline V and J ends were trimmed by 2 bases and 12 bases, with 22 bases remaining between them. CDR3 length: 15 residues. The CDR3 region is CASSQSWGSGRGHTF. The CDR3 bases are TGCGCCAGCAGCCAAAGTTGGGGGTCCGGGAGGGGCCACACCTTC.

To note about this clonotype: One junction end does not reproduce the germline sequence, and a read error may be involved. The chain uses TRBV7-7 and TRBJ2-3; 11 bases line up with TRBD2. The CDR3 extends over 15 amino acids. The V gene's germline CDR1 is SSHAT and CDR2 FNYEAQ (reference sequence). CDR3 DNA sequence: TGTGCTAGCAGCTCAACTAGCGGGAGCTGGGATACGCAGTATTTT. As protein: CASSSTSGSWDTQYF.

The chain recombines TRBV20-1 with TRBJ2-3; the match to TRBD2 covers 13 bases. Germline CDR1 reads DFQATT; CDR2 reads SNEGSKA (reference sequence). Losses at the gene ends were 6 bases for V and 5 bases for J; bases not matched to a gene: 8. The CDR3 length is 15 residues. The CDR3 loop reads CSAGLAGVSVDTQYF. In DNA form, the CDR3 reads TGCAGTGCAGGACTAGCGGGAGTATCCGTAGATACGCAGTATTTT.

This chain connects TRBV27 to TRBJ2-7; 7 nucleotides agree with TRBD1. The CDR3 covers 14 residues. With 5 bases clipped from V and 3 bases from J, the junction kept 7 bases outside the gene matches. Looked up from germline, CDR1 is MNHEY and CDR2 is SMNVEV (reference sequence). CDR3 in amino acids: CASSPGTDYYEQYF. The CDR3 nucleotides are TGTGCCAGCAGTCCTGGGACAGACTACTACGAGCAGTACTTC.

With regard to this clonotype: At one boundary the junction diverges from the germline segment, which might be a read error. The chain is built from TRBV6-6 and TRBJ2-7; D unresolved. This CDR3 has 15 residues. CDR1 and CDR2 from the germline V gene are MNHNY and SVGAGI (reference sequence). In DNA form, the CDR3 reads TGCGCCAGCAGTTACGGCGGATCCTCTCTACCCGAGCAGTACTTC. It encodes CASSYGGSSLPEQYF.

This clonotype was seen a few times. The chain couples TRBV7-2 to TRBJ2-1; tentatively, D is TRBD2 (6 bases). The CDR3 spans 19 residues. The germline V gene encodes CDR1 SGHTA and CDR2 FQGNSA. V lost 3 bases to trimming and J lost 2 bases, with 23 bases between them. CDR3 protein: CASSLASTGRGGAYNEQFF. In DNA, the CDR3 is TGTGCCAGCAGCTTGGCGAGCACCGGGAGAGGAGGGGCCTACAATGAGCAGTTCTTC.

The chain couples TRBV6-2 or TRBV6-3 to TRBJ2-1; D not certain. The ends were cut back, 1 base at V and 0 bases at J, with 19 bases in the middle. Germline-derived CDR1 and CDR2 are MNHEY and SVGEGT. CDR3 length: 19 amino acids. The CDR3 here is CASSYFPSANSSSYNEQFF. Written as DNA, the CDR3 is TGTGCCAGCAGTTACTTTCCATCAGCCAATAGTAGCTCCTACAATGAGCAGTTCTTC.

The chain recombines TRBV20-1 with TRBJ2-3; D possibly corresponds to TRBD2 (6 bases). The CDR3 loop spans 15 amino acids. The germline V gene encodes CDR1 DFQATT and CDR2 SNEGSKA (reference sequence). The V and J ends lost 1 base and 4 bases respectively, with 15 bases between them. The CDR3 loop is CSARGRGGYADTQYF. CDR3 bases: TGCAGTGCTAGAGGGCGGGGTGGATATGCAGATACGCAGTATTTT.